The 10 T cell receptor beta chains reported below all come from one sample, sequenced in a study of cytomegalovirus exposure and HLA in healthy donors. The PCR contained 60 Vbeta and 13 Jbeta primers. Clones were sequenced by immunoSEQ multiplex PCR, and TCRdb holds only the in-frame ones, with some missing. The sample records some 150,000 clones, around 77% being singletons. The sequenced sample consisted of PBMCs. All receptors derive from a man aged 55 to 70 in good health and CMV-seronegative.

The V gene is TRBV7-6, the J gene TRBJ2-3; TRBD2 matches at 11 bases. Germline-derived CDR1 and CDR2 are SGHVS and FNYEAQ. The CDR3 runs 17 residues. With 1 base clipped from V and 4 bases from J, the junction kept 7 bases outside the gene matches. Here the CDR3 reads CASSLGPTSGIADTQYF. The CDR3 nucleotides read TGTGCCAGCAGCTTAGGCCCGACTAGCGGGATTGCAGATACGCAGTATTTT.

On this clone itself: Additional DNA sequences in this sample encode the identical CDR3. For the CDR3, the DNA is TGCGCCAGCAGCTTGGGACAGGGGGTTGGTGAGCAGTACTTC. The encoded protein is CASSLGQGVGEQYF. V gene TRBV5-1 combines with J gene TRBJ2-7, with TRBD1 matching over 9 bases. V dropped 0 bases and J dropped 7; count of bases not matched to a gene: 5. CDR3 length: 14 amino acids. Germline V gene data show CDR1 as SGHRS and CDR2 as YFSETQ.

This chain links TRBV21-1 with TRBJ2-7; the table's D call of TRBD2 was not tested on the DNA. TRBV21-1 constitutes a pseudogene. The length of the CDR3 is 19 residues. CDR3 protein: CASSKAWTSGRERSYEQYF. The DNA of the CDR3 is TGTGCCAGCAGCAAAGCCTGGACTAGCGGGAGGGAGCGCTCCTACGAGCAGTACTTC.

This clone was seen a few times. V is TRBV2 and J is TRBJ2-7; possibly TRBD1 for D (5 bases). Germline V gene lookup returns CDR1 SNHLY and CDR2 FYNNEI. V shed 7 bases and J shed 3 bases, with 13 bases lying between them. This CDR3 has 13 amino acids. The CDR3 region is CASIRDGHYEQYF. Here the CDR3 DNA reads TGTGCCAGCATACGAGACGGACACTACGAGCAGTACTTC.

This chain joins TRBV28 and TRBJ2-1; 9 positions match TRBD1. The CDR3 extends over 18 amino acids. After removal of 4 bases from V and 0 bases from J, the junction contained 10 bases not matched to a gene. Germline CDR1 and CDR2: MDHEN and SYDVKM. The DNA for the CDR3 is TGTGCCAGCAGTTCGCTCACCGGGACAGGGTTCTCCTACAATGAGCAGTTCTTC. It translates to CASSSLTGTGFSYNEQFF. Together with reference TRBV28 and TRBJ2-1, the CDR3 gives the full variable domain: DVKVTQSSRYLVKRTGEKVFLECVQDMDHENMFWYRQDPGLGLRLIYFSYDVKMKEKGDIPEGYSVSREKKERFSLILESASTNQTSMYLCASSSLTGTGFSYNEQFFGPGTRLTVL.

The chain recombines TRBV7-6 with TRBJ2-7; TRBD1 agrees at 7 bases. V shed 3 bases and J 2 bases; nucleotides not matched to a gene: 4. Looked up from germline, CDR1 is SGHVS and CDR2 is FNYEAQ. This CDR3 is built from 14 residues. CDR3 sequence: CASSLTGTAYEQYF. The CDR3 DNA reads TGTGCCAGCAGCTTGACCGGGACAGCCTACGAGCAGTACTTC.

V and J are TRBV10-1 and TRBJ2-2; perhaps TRBD2 as D (6 bases). The germline V and J ends were trimmed by 6 bases and 0 bases, with 8 bases remaining between them. The CDR3 spans 14 residues. Germline V CDR1 and CDR2: WNHNN, SYGVQD (reference sequence). The DNA for the CDR3 is TGCGCCAGCAGGGCGGGACCGAACACCGGGGAGCTGTTTTTT. Protein product: CASRAGPNTGELFF.

The chain recombines TRBV18 with TRBJ2-7, with TRBD1 as a possible D gene (6 bases). This CDR3 is 15 amino acids long. CDR1 KGHSH and CDR2 LQKENI come from the germline V gene. V lost 6 bases, J lost 1 base, and 16 bases lay in between. CDR3 nucleotide sequence: TGTGCCAGCTCCTACTCCGGGACACCTTCCTACGAGCAGTACTTC. It specifies CASSYSGTPSYEQYF.

In its sample, this clone was seen a few times. V and J are TRBV10-3 and TRBJ2-2; D is perhaps TRBD2 (6 bases). CDR1 is ENHRY, CDR2 SYGVKD, per germline. V was shortened by 2 bases and J by 4 bases, with 17 bases between the two germline ends. The CDR3 totals 17 residues. The CDR3 is CAISETGTHRGTGELFF. CDR3 coding DNA: TGTGCCATCAGTGAGACGGGGACTCACCGAGGCACCGGGGAGCTGTTTTTT.

The chain carries TRBV7-6 and TRBJ2-2; tentative D call: TRBD1 (6 bases). This CDR3 has 14 residues. Germline lookup yields CDR1 SGHVS and CDR2 FNYEAQ. The V end was cut by 4 bases, the J end by 9 bases, with 15 bases between. The CDR3 nucleotides read TGTGCCAGCAGCTCCAGGGGTTGGGACCGGGAGCTGTTTTTT. Translated: CASSSRGWDRELFF.